This T cell receptor (beta chain) came from a study of T-cell memory formation after mild COVID-19. Study-wide background: In these data, TCR clusters were largely donor specific.

Broader study findings: Chiefly within CM and EM were the contracting CD4+ clones; CD8+ ones were within EMRA. Day 37-peaking second-wave clones had unconfirmed SARS-CoV-2 specificity. Later expanders leaned CD4+, whereas day 15 to 85 contracting clones were balanced CD4/CD8.

This CDR3 has 13 amino acids. V was clipped by 3 bases and J by 4 bases, with 10 bases between them. Germline V gene lookup returns CDR1 MNHEY and CDR2 SMNVEV (reference sequence). As regards this clonotype: The antigen remains undetermined.

TCRdb recomputed calls from the 5' RACE reads with MiXCR, one row per CDR3 protein. The sample carries 150,000 or so distinct CDR3 sequences, 25% recorded once. V usage is TRBV27 and J usage is TRBJ2-7; tentative D call: TRBD1 (5 bases). The receptor comes from an adult woman who had mild COVID-19 (a few samples of this study predate the infection). Cell type and time point are not known. The sample comprised PBMCs or a T cell subset sorted from them (not recorded which). CDR3 residues: CASSLGQWYEQYF. The DNA of the CDR3 is TGTGCCAGCAGTTTGGGGCAGTGGTACGAGCAGTACTTC.